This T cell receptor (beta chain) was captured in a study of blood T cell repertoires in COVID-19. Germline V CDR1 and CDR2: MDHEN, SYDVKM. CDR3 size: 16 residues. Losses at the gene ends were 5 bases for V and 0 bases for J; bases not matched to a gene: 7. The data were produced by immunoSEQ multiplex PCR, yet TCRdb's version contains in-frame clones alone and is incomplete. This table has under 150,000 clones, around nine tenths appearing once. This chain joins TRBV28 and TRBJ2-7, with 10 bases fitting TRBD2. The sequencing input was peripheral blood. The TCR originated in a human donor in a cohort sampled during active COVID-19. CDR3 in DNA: TGTGCCAGCAGTCTTTCGGGGACTAGCGCCTCCTACGAGCAGTACTTC. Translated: CASSLSGTSASYEQYF.